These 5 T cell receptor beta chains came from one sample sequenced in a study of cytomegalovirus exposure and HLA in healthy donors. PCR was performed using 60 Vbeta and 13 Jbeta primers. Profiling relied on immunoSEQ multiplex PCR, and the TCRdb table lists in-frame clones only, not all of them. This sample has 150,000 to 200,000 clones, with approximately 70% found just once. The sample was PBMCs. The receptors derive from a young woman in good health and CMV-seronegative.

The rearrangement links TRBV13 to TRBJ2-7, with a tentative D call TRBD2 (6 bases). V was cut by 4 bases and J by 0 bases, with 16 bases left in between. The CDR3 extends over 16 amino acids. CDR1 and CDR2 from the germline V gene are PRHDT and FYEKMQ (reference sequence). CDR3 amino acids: CASSSRRRANSYEQYF. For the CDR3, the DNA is TGTGCCAGCAGCTCCCGACGGAGGGCAAACTCCTACGAGCAGTACTTC.

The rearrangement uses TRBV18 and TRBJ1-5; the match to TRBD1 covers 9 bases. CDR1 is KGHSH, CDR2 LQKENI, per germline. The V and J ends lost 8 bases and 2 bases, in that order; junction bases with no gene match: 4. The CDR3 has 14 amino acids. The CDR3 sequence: CASAGQGGNQPQHF. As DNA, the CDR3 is TGTGCCAGCGCGGGACAGGGTGGCAATCAGCCCCAGCATTTT.

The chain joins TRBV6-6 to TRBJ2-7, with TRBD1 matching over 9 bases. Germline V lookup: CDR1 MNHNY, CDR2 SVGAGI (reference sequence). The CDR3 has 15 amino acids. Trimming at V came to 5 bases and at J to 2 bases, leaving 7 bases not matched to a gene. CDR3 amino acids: CASSHPGTGTYEQYF. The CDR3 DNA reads TGTGCCAGCAGTCACCCCGGGACAGGGACCTACGAGCAGTACTTC.

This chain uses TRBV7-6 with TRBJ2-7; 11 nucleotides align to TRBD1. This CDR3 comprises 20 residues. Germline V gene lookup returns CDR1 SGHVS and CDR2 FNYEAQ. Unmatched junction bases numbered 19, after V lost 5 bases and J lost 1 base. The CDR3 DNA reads TGTGCCAGCAGCCAGACCCGCGGGACAGGGGGACTGATTCCTTCCTACGAGCAGTACTTC. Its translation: CASSQTRGTGGLIPSYEQYF.

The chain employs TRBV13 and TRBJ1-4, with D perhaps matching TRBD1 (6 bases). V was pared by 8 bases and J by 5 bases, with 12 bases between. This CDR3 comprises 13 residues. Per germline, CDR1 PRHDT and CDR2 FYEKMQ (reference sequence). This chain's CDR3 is CASHRVNNEKLFF. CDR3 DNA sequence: TGTGCCAGCCACAGGGTGAACAATGAAAAACTGTTTTTT.